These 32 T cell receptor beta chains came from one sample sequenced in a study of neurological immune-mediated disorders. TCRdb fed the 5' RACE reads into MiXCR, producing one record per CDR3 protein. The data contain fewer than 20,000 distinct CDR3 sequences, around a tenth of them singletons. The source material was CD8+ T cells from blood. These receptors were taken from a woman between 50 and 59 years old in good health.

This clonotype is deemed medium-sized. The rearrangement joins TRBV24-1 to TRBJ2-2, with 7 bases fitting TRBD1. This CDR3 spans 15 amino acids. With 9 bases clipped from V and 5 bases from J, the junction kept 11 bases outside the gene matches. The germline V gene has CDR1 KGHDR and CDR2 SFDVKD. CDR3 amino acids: CATGGETGKTGELFF. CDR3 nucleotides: TGTGCCACCGGGGGAGAGACAGGGAAGACCGGGGAGCTGTTTTTT.

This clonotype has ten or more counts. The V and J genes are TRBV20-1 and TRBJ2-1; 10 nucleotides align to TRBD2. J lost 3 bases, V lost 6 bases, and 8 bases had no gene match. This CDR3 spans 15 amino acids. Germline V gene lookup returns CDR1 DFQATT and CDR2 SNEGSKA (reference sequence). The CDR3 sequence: CSAKTGLAIYNEQFF. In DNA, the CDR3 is TGCAGTGCGAAAACGGGACTAGCGATCTACAATGAGCAGTTCTTC.

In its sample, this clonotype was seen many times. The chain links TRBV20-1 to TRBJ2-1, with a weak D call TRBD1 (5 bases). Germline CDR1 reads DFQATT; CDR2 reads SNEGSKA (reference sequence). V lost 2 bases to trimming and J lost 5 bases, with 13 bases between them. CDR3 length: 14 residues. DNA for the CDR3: TGCAGTGCTAGACCAGATATCAGGGACAATGAGCAGTTCTTC. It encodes CSARPDIRDNEQFF.

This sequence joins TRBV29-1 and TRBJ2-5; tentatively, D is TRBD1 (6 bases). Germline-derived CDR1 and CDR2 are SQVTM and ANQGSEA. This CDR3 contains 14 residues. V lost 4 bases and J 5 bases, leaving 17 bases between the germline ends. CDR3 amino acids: CSVGRAARGETQYF. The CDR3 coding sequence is TGCAGCGTTGGTCGTGCGGCGAGGGGGGAGACCCAGTACTTC.

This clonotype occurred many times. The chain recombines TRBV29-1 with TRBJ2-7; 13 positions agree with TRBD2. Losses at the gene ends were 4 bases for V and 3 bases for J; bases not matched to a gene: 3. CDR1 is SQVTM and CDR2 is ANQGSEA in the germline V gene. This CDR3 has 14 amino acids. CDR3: CSVGGTSGIYEQYF. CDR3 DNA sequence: TGCAGCGTTGGAGGGACTAGCGGGATCTACGAGCAGTACTTC.

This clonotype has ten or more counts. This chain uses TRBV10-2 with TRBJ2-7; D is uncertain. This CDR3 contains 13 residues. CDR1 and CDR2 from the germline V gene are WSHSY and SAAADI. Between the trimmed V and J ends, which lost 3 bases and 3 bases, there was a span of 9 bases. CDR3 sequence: CASSDRPIYEQYF. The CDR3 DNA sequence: TGCGCCAGCAGTGACCGTCCGATCTACGAGCAGTACTTC.

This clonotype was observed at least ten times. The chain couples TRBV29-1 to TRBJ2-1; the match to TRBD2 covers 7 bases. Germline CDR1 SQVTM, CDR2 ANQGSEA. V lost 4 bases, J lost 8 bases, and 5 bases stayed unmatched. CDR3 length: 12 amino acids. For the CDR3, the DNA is TGCAGCGTTGTGGTAGGGAGGGATGAGCAGTTCTTC. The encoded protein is CSVVVGRDEQFF.

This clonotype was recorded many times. The CDR3, as DNA: TGCGCCAGCGGGTTCCTAGCGCGACGCACAGATACGCAGTATTTT. Protein sequence: CASGFLARRTDTQYF. This rearrangement joins TRBV5-1 to TRBJ2-3; perhaps TRBD2 as D (6 bases). This CDR3 comprises 15 residues. V shed 7 bases and J shed 1 base, with 16 bases lying between them. Germline V lookup: CDR1 SGHRS, CDR2 YFSETQ.

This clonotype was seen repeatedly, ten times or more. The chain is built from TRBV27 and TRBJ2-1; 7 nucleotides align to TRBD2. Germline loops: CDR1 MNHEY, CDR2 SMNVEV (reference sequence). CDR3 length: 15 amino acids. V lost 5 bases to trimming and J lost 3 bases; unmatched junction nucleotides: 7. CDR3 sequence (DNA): TGTGCCAGCAGTCCACGAGCGGGGAACTACAATGAGCAGTTCTTC. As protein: CASSPRAGNYNEQFF.

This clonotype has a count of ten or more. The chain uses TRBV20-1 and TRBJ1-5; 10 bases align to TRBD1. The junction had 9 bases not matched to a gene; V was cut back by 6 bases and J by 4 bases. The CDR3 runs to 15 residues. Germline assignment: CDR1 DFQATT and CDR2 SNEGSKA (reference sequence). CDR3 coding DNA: TGCAGTGCCTCGGGACAGGGGCCCGGGAATCAGCCCCAGCATTTT. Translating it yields CSASGQGPGNQPQHF.

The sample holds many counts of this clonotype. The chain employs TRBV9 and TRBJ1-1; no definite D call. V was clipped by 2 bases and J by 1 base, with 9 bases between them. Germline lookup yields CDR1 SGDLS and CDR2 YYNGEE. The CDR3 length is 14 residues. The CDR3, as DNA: TGTGCCAGCAGCGTTGCAGGCGGGAACACTGAAGCTTTCTTT. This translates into CASSVAGGNTEAFF.

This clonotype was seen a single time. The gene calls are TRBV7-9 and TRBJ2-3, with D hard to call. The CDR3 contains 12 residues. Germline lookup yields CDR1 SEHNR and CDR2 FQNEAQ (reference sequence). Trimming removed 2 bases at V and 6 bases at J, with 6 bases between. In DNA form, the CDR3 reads TGTGCCAGCAGCTTACTGGTCGATACGCAGTATTTT. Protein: CASSLLVDTQYF.

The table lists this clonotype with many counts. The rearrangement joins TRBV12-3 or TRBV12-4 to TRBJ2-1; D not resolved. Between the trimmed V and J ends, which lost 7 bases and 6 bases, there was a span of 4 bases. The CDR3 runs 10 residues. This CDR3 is CASNLNEQFF. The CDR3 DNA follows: TGTGCCAGCAACCTCAATGAGCAGTTCTTC.

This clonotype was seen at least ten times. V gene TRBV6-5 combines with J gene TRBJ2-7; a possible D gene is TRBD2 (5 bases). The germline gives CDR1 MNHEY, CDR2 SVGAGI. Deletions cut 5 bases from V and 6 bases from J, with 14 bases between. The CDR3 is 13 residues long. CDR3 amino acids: CASSPPEAPEQYF. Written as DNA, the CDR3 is TGTGCCAGCAGTCCTCCGGAGGCGCCCGAGCAGTACTTC.

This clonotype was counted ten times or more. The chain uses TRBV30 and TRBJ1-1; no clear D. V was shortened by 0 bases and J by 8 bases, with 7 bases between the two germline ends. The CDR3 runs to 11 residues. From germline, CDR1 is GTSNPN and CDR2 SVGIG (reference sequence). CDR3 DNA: TGTGCCTGGAGTGTAACGGTCGAAGCTTTCTTT. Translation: CAWSVTVEAFF.

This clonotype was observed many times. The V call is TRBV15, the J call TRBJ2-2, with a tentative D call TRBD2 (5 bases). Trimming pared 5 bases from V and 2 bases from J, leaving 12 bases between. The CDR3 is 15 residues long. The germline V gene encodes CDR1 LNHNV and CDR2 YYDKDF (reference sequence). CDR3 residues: CATSRLADNTGELFF. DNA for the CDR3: TGTGCCACCAGCCGGCTAGCTGATAACACCGGGGAGCTGTTTTTT.

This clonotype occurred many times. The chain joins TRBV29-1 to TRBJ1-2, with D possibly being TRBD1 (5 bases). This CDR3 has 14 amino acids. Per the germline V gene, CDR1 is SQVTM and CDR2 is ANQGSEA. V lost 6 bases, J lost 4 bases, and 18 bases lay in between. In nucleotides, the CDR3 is TGCAGCGTCCCCGGGGAGGATGGGGGCTATGGCTACACCTTC. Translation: CSVPGEDGGYGYTF.

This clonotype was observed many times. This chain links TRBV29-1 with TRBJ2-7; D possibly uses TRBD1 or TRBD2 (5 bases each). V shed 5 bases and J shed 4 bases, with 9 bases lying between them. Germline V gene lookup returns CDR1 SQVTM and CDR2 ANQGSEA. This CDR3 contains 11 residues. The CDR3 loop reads CSVRDGYEQYF. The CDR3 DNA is TGCAGCGTTAGGGACGGGTACGAGCAGTACTTC.

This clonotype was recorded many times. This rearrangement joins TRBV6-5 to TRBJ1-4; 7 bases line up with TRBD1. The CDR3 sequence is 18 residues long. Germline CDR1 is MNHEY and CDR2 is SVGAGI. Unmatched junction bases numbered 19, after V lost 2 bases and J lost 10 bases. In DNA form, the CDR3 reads TGTGCCAGCAGTTACCGATGGACAGTCGGACAGGCCTTTCGAAAACTGTTTTTT. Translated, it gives CASSYRWTVGQAFRKLFF.

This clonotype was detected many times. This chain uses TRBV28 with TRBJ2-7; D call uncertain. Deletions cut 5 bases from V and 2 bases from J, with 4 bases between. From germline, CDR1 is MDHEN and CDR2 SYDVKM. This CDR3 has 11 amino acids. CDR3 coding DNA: TGTGCCAGCAGTCCAACCTACGAGCAGTACTTC. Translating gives CASSPTYEQYF.

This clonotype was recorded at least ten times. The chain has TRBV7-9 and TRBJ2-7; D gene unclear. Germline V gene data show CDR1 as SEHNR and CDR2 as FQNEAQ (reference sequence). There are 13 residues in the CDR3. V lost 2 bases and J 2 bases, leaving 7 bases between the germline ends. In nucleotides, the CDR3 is TGTGCCAGCAGCTTAACCCTAACCTACGAGCAGTACTTC. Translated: CASSLTLTYEQYF. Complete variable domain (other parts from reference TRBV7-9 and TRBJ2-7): DTGVSQNPRHKITKRGQNVTFRCDPISEHNRLYWYRQTLGQGPEFLTYFQNEAQLEKSRLLSDRFSAERPKGSFSTLEIQRTEQGDSAMYLCASSLTLTYEQYFGPGTRLTVT.

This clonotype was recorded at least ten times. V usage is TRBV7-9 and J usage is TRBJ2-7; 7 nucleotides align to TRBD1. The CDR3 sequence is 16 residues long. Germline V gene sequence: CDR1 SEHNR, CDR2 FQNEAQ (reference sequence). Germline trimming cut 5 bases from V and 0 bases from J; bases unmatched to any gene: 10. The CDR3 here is CASSDSGDSLSYEQYF. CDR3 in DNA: TGTGCCAGCAGCGATAGTGGGGACAGCCTCTCCTACGAGCAGTACTTC.

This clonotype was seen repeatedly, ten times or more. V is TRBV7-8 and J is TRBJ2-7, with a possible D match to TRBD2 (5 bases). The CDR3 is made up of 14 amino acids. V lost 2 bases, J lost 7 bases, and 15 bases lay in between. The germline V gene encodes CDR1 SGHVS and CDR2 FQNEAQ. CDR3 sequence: CASSLMDSEIEQYF. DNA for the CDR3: TGTGCCAGCAGCTTAATGGATAGCGAGATTGAGCAGTACTTC.

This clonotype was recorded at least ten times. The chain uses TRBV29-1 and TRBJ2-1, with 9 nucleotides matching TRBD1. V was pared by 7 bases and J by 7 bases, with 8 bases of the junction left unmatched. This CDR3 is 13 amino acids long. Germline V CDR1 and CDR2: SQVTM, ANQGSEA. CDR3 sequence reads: CSAAGQGLNEQFF. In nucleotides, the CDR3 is TGCAGCGCAGCGGGACAGGGCCTTAATGAGCAGTTCTTC.

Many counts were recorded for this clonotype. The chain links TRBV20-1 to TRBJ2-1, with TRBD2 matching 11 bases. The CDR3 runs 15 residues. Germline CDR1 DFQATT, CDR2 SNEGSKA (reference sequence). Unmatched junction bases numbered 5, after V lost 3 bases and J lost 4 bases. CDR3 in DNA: TGCAGTGCTAGCGAACTAGCGGGAGATTACAATGAGCAGTTCTTC. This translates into CSASELAGDYNEQFF.

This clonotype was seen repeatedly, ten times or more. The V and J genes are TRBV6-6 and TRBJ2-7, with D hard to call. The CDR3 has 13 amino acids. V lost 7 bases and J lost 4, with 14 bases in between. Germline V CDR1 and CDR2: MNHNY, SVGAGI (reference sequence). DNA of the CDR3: TGTGCCAGCAAGAGCTTCTCAGCTTACGAGCAGTACTTC. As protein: CASKSFSAYEQYF.

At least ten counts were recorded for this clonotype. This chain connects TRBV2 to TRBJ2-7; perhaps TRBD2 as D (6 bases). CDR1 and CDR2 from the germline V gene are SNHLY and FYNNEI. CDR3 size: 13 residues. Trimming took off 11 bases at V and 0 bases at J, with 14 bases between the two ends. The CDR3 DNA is TGTGCCGGAGGGACCGGGAACTCCTACGAGCAGTACTTC. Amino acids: CAGGTGNSYEQYF.

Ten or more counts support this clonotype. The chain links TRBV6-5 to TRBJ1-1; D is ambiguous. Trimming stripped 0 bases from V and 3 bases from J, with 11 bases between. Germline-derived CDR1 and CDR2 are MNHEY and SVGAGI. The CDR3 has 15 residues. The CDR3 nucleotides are TGTGCCAGCAGTTACTCTGATCCGTCGTACACTGAAGCTTTCTTT. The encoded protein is CASSYSDPSYTEAFF.

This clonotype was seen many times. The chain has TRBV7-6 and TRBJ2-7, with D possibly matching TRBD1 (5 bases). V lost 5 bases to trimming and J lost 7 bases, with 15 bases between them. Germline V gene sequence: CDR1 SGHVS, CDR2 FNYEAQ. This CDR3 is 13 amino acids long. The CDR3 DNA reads TGTGCCAGCAGCACCTTACAGGCTAGGGAGCAGTACTTC. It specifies CASSTLQAREQYF.

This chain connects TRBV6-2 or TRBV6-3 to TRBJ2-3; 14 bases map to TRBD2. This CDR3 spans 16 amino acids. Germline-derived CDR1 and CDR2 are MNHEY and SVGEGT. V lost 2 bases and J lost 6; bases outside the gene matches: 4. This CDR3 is CASSYTGLAGADTQYF. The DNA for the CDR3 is TGTGCCAGCAGTTACACGGGACTAGCGGGGGCTGATACGCAGTATTTT.

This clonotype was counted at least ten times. CDR3 residues: CASSGDSSYEQYF. The CDR3, as DNA: TGTGCCAGCAGCGGGGACAGCTCCTACGAGCAGTACTTC. This sequence joins TRBV9 and TRBJ2-7; 7 nucleotides agree with TRBD1. The junction had 0 bases not matched to a gene; V was cut back by 3 bases and J by 0 bases. Germline loops: CDR1 SGDLS, CDR2 YYNGEE. The CDR3 consists of 13 residues.

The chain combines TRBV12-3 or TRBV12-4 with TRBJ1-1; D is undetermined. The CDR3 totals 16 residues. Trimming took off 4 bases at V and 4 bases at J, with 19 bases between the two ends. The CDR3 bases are TGTGCCAGCAGTTACGGACCAATGAGATCTGGCACTGAAGCTTTCTTT. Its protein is CASSYGPMRSGTEAFF.